This T cell receptor (beta chain) was documented in a study of tumor and adjacent non-tumor tissue in lung cancer. Overall study context: Each sample yielded millions of productive TCRbeta reads on average. Findings and caveats of the study: Significantly higher TCR diversity was found in tumor than normal lung.

The library came from three nested PCR rounds adapted from ARM-PCR protocols. MiXCR, run by TCRdb on the multiplex PCR reads, gives a single entry per CDR3 protein. This sample has 100,000 to 120,000 distinct CDR3 sequences; about 80% occur once, and the top ten carry under 25%. RNA was extracted from bulk tissue without any cell sorting. For this clonotype: Its target is not known. A read error may account for a junction end that differs from germline.

This CDR3 is 15 amino acids long. CDR1 and CDR2 (germline): LGHNA, YSLEER. The sequenced sample consisted of lung tumor tissue. The sequence was collected from a man aged 70 or older with non-small cell lung cancer. This chain connects TRBV4-3 to TRBJ2-3, with a possible D match to TRBD2 (5 bases). The CDR3 bases are TGCGCCATCAGCTCTAGCCTCGGGAAGGCAGATACGCAGTATTTT. Translating it yields CAISSSLGKADTQYF.